Below are 6 T cell receptor beta chains sequenced from a single sample in a study of T cells after posttransplantation cyclophosphamide. The data were produced by immunoSEQ multiplex PCR, yet TCRdb's version contains in-frame clones alone and is incomplete. The profile shows 15,000 to 20,000 clones, about nine tenths of them singletons. Treatment was busulfan-fludarabine conditioning, a marrow graft, and cyclophosphamide on days +3 and +4. The sequences come from PBMCs, collected after allogeneic stem cell transplant with posttransplant cyclophosphamide. The source is a female patient aged 35-55 years who received an allogeneic stem cell transplant from a related donor, was CMV-positive, and had no GVHD. Some of the T cells might come from the graft donor.

This clone came up once. The chain carries TRBV6-5 and TRBJ2-1, with TRBD2 matching over 11 bases. This CDR3 spans 14 amino acids. Trimming took 6 bases from V and 8 from J; bases not matched to a gene: 6. Germline V gives CDR1 MNHEY, CDR2 SVGAGI. This CDR3 is CASSLTSGVDEQFF. DNA of the CDR3: TGTGCCAGCAGCCTGACTAGCGGGGTCGATGAGCAGTTCTTC.

The chain uses TRBV5-4 and TRBJ2-1, with 8 positions matching TRBD2. This CDR3 spans 16 amino acids. Germline V gene sequence: CDR1 SGHNT, CDR2 YYREEE (reference sequence). Trimming removed 4 bases from V and 0 bases from J; junction bases left unmatched: 6. Here the CDR3 DNA reads TGTGCCAGCAGCGGCGTACTAGCGGCCTCCTACAATGAGCAGTTCTTC. Translation gives CASSGVLAASYNEQFF.

The V and J genes are TRBV6-1 and TRBJ2-7; TRBD2 matches at 8 bases. The V gene end was trimmed by 0 bases and the J gene end by 3 bases; junction bases not matched to a gene: 1. Per the germline V gene, CDR1 is MNHNS and CDR2 is SASEGT. The CDR3 is 14 amino acids. DNA for the CDR3: TGTGCCAGCAGTGAAGCCGGGAGGGACTACGAGCAGTACTTC. It encodes CASSEAGRDYEQYF.

The V gene is TRBV4-1, the J gene TRBJ1-2; a weak D match, TRBD1 (6 bases). CDR3 length equals 14 residues. Trimming took 4 bases from V and 8 from J, leaving 17 bases between them. Germline V gives CDR1 MGHRA, CDR2 YSYEKL. CDR3 sequence reads: CASSPAQRGGGYTF. As DNA, the CDR3 is TGCGCCAGCAGCCCGGCCCAGAGGGGGGGCGGCTACACCTTC.

The J gene is TRBJ1-2, the V gene TRBV28, with a weak D call TRBD1 (6 bases). The CDR3 is made up of 13 amino acids. V lost 0 bases and J 6 bases, leaving 8 bases between the germline ends. Germline values: CDR1 MDHEN, CDR2 SYDVKM. CDR3 in amino acids: CASSLWGADGYTF. The CDR3 DNA reads TGTGCCAGCAGTTTATGGGGGGCGGATGGCTACACCTTC.

The CDR3 nucleotides read TGTGCCAGCAGCGCTCCGTCGGGACACCCCTACAATGAGCAGTTCTTC. Its translation is CASSAPSGHPYNEQFF. The chain recombines TRBV13 with TRBJ2-1; D might be TRBD1 (6 bases). The CDR3 spans 16 residues. Germline CDR1 is PRHDT and CDR2 is FYEKMQ (reference sequence). The ends were cut back, 5 bases at V and 2 bases at J, with 16 bases in the middle.